Below are 19 T cell receptor beta chains sequenced from a single sample in a study of T cells after yellow fever vaccination. TCRdb ran MiXCR on the 5' RACE reads and lists one entry per CDR3 protein. The sample gives about 510,000 distinct CDR3 sequences, 20% to 25% of which show up once; about a sixth is in the top ten. The sequencing used PBMCs, collected 21 days after the first yellow fever vaccination. Receptors were obtained from a man aged 18 to 29 who received the YFV17D yellow fever vaccine.

This clonotype has a count of ten or more. Written as DNA, the CDR3 is TGCGCCAGCAGCCCGGGTTCTGGAAACACCATATATTTT. Its protein is CASSPGSGNTIYF. The chain recombines TRBV5-1 with TRBJ1-3; no definite D call. The V gene lost 4 bases and the J gene lost 1 base, with 6 bases spanning the gap. Germline V gene data show CDR1 as SGHRS and CDR2 as YFSETQ. The CDR3 totals 13 residues.

This clonotype was counted only a few times. V usage is TRBV20-1 and J usage is TRBJ1-6; weak D call: TRBD1 (5 bases). Trimming took 4 bases from V and 9 from J, leaving 16 bases between them. The CDR3 extends over 14 amino acids. Looked up from germline, CDR1 is DFQATT and CDR2 is SNEGSKA (reference sequence). The CDR3 DNA is TGCAGTGCTATTCCCCAGGGAATGGGTTCACCCCTCCACTTT. It is translated as CSAIPQGMGSPLHF.

The CDR3 DNA reads as TGTGCCAGCAGCCGAAACAGGGGTCCCACTGAAGCTTTCTTT. Its translation is CASSRNRGPTEAFF. This chain joins TRBV7-2 and TRBJ1-1; 7 nucleotides align to TRBD1. V trimming: 5 bases; J trimming: 4 bases; junction bases outside the gene matches: 7. Germline V gives CDR1 SGHTA, CDR2 FQGNSA. This CDR3 is built from 14 residues.

This clonotype was seen a few times. The chain has TRBV10-3 and TRBJ1-5; D remains ambiguous. Per germline, CDR1 ENHRY and CDR2 SYGVKD. This CDR3 spans 14 amino acids. Trimming pared 11 bases from V and 5 bases from J, leaving 19 bases between. CDR3 sequence (DNA): TGTGCCGCAAGCGAGGACTTACCGCATCAGCCCCAGCATTTT. Its protein product is CAASEDLPHQPQHF.

The chain carries TRBV5-1 and TRBJ1-6; TRBD1 agrees at 7 bases. The CDR3 consists of 14 residues. CDR1 is SGHRS, CDR2 YFSETQ, per germline. Trimming cost V 4 bases and J 10 bases; bases outside gene matches: 8. The CDR3 region is CASSRDRVRSPLHF. CDR3 DNA: TGCGCCAGCAGCCGCGACAGGGTTCGGTCACCCCTCCACTTT.

This chain connects TRBV20-1 to TRBJ1-1; no clear D. CDR1 and CDR2 (germline): DFQATT, SNEGSKA (reference sequence). V was pared by 2 bases and J by 6 bases, with 13 bases between. This CDR3 region has 13 residues. The CDR3 sequence is CSARTFDPPEAFF. As DNA, the CDR3 is TGCAGTGCTAGAACCTTCGATCCCCCTGAAGCTTTCTTT.

In its sample, this clonotype was seen many times. The J gene is TRBJ2-5, the V gene TRBV23-1, with D possibly matching TRBD1 (6 bases). TRBV23-1 is reported as an ORF; its role is uncertain. V gave up 0 bases and J gave up 5 bases, with 25 bases separating them. The CDR3 contains 19 residues. CDR3 bases: TGCGCCAGCAGTCAATCGGGTCTTCGTATGGACAGAGGTCGGGAGACCCAGTACTTC. It encodes CASSQSGLRMDRGRETQYF.

The chain recombines TRBV5-1 with TRBJ2-1; weak D call: TRBD2 (6 bases). The ends were cut back, 1 base at V and 9 bases at J, with 8 bases in the middle. The CDR3 contains 12 residues. From germline, CDR1 is SGHRS and CDR2 YFSETQ. The DNA for the CDR3 is TGCGCCAGCAGCTTGCGCGGGGTTGAGCAGTTCTTC. It translates to CASSLRGVEQFF.

This clonotype was observed a few times. V usage is TRBV7-8 and J usage is TRBJ2-5; TRBD1 matches 9 bases. Per germline, CDR1 SGHVS and CDR2 FQNEAQ. This CDR3 contains 15 residues. Germline trimming cut 5 bases from V and 2 bases from J; bases unmatched to any gene: 6. CDR3 nucleotides: TGTGCCAGCAGCCCGACCGGGACAGGGCAAGAGACCCAGTACTTC. Its translation: CASSPTGTGQETQYF.

Only a few counts were recorded for this clonotype. The chain is built from TRBV6-1 and TRBJ2-1, with TRBD2 matching 9 bases. The germline V gene encodes CDR1 MNHNS and CDR2 SASEGT. CDR3 length: 15 residues. V gave up 4 bases and J gave up 8 bases; unmatched junction bases: 9. The CDR3 nucleotides read TGTGCCAGCAGTGCTAGCGGGGTAACCGCGCATGAGCAGTTCTTC. Its translation: CASSASGVTAHEQFF.

This chain uses TRBV6-1 with TRBJ2-1, with 7 bases that match TRBD1. Trimming removed 5 bases from V and 7 bases from J; junction bases left unmatched: 11. The germline gives CDR1 MNHNS, CDR2 SASEGT. This CDR3 is 15 amino acids long. The CDR3 sequence: CASSLQGENGNEQFF. The CDR3 DNA is TGTGCCAGCAGTCTTCAGGGGGAGAACGGAAATGAGCAGTTCTTC.

This clonotype was counted a few times. V usage is TRBV6-1 and J usage is TRBJ1-2; a weak D match, TRBD1 (6 bases). Germline CDR1 MNHNS, CDR2 SASEGT. Trimming pared 6 bases from V and 6 bases from J, leaving 17 bases between. The CDR3 is made up of 14 amino acids. This CDR3 is CASSEQGRADGYTF. The CDR3 DNA is TGTGCCAGCAGCGAACAGGGAAGAGCGGATGGCTACACCTTC.

In this sample, this clonotype turned up many times. CDR3 sequence reads: CASSSLLAGGPNEQFF. The CDR3 DNA is TGTGCCAGCTCATCCCTACTAGCGGGGGGGCCGAATGAGCAGTTCTTC. This rearrangement joins TRBV18 to TRBJ2-1, with 13 bases identical to TRBD2. The CDR3 loop spans 16 amino acids. With 5 bases clipped from V and 7 bases from J, the junction kept 8 bases outside the gene matches. Germline V gene data show CDR1 as KGHSH and CDR2 as LQKENI.

This clonotype has just a few counts. The J gene is TRBJ1-1, the V gene TRBV20-1; a possible D gene is TRBD1 (5 bases). Trimming cost V 5 bases and J 1 base, with 8 bases left between them. The CDR3 contains 12 residues. The germline V gene has CDR1 DFQATT and CDR2 SNEGSKA (reference sequence). The CDR3 DNA follows: TGCAGTGCTCTCGGACAGAACACTGAAGCTTTCTTT. Its translation: CSALGQNTEAFF.

V usage is TRBV18 and J usage is TRBJ1-1; tentative D call: TRBD1 (5 bases). The CDR3 contains 18 residues. V shed 3 bases and J shed 4 bases, with 24 bases lying between them. Germline V gives CDR1 KGHSH, CDR2 LQKENI. Here the CDR3 DNA reads TGTGCCAGCTCACCTTTCGGGTTGCAGGGTGGGGCATTCACTGAAGCTTTCTTT. It specifies CASSPFGLQGGAFTEAFF.

The rearrangement links TRBV2 to TRBJ2-7; D is unclear. This CDR3 is built from 15 residues. Trimming removed 2 bases from V and 3 bases from J, with 14 bases in between. The germline V gene has CDR1 SNHLY and CDR2 FYNNEI. DNA of the CDR3: TGTGCCAGCAGTGAAATTAGGGCGGACGGCTACGAGCAGTACTTC. Translating gives CASSEIRADGYEQYF.

The genes are TRBV5-1 and TRBJ2-3; 8 nucleotides agree with TRBD2. CDR3 size: 14 residues. V shed 4 bases, J shed 4 bases, and the junction held 5 bases outside the gene matches. Germline lookup yields CDR1 SGHRS and CDR2 YFSETQ. CDR3 amino acids: CASSTGLGPDTQYF. CDR3 sequence (DNA): TGCGCCAGCAGCACGGGACTAGGCCCAGATACGCAGTATTTT. The full variable domain, rest sourced from reference TRBV5-1 and TRBJ2-3, is KAGVTQTPRYLIKTRGQQVTLSCSPISGHRSVSWYQQTPGQGLQFLFEYFSETQRNKGNFPGRFSGRQFSNSRSEMNVSTLELGDSALYLCASSTGLGPDTQYFGPGTRLTVL.

The chain recombines TRBV5-1 with TRBJ1-1, with 9 positions matching TRBD1. V shed 4 bases, J shed 1 base, and the junction held 8 bases outside the gene matches. Germline assignment: CDR1 SGHRS and CDR2 YFSETQ. The length of the CDR3 is 16 residues. CDR3 nucleotide sequence: TGCGCCAGCAGCACAACAGGGGGCGGTAGGAACACTGAAGCTTTCTTT. This translates into CASSTTGGGRNTEAFF.

J is TRBJ2-5 and V is TRBV7-9; D call uncertain. Looked up from germline, CDR1 is SEHNR and CDR2 is FQNEAQ (reference sequence). Trimming took off 9 bases at V and 6 bases at J, with 5 bases between the two ends. This CDR3 comprises 9 residues. CDR3 amino acids: CARRQTQYF. The DNA for the CDR3 is TGTGCCAGGAGGCAGACCCAGTACTTC. Based on the CDR3 plus reference TRBV7-9 and TRBJ2-5, the full variable domain is DTGVSQNPRHKITKRGQNVTFRCDPISEHNRLYWYRQTLGQGPEFLTYFQNEAQLEKSRLLSDRFSAERPKGSFSTLEIQRTEQGDSAMYLCARRQTQYFGPGTRLLVL.